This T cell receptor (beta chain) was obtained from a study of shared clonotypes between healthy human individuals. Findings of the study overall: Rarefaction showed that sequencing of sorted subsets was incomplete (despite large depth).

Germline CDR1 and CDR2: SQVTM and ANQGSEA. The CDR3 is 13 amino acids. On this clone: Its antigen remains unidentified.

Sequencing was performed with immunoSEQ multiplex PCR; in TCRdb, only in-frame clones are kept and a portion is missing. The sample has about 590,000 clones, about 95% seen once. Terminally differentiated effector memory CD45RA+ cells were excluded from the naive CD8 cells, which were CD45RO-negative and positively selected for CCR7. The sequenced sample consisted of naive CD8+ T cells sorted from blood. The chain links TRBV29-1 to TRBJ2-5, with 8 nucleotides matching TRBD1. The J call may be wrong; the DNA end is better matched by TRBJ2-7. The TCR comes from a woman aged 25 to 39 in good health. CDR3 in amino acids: CSVGGQAFYEQYF. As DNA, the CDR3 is TGCAGCGTTGGGGGACAGGCGTTCTACGAGCAGTACTTC.